This T cell receptor beta chain was obtained from a study of T cells after yellow fever vaccination. Whole-study findings and limits: A secondary response was less intense yet reached its peak sooner, at day 5 versus 15. Post-booster reappearance was seen for most primary-vaccination clones (just under 97% CD4, roughly 88% CD8). Clonotypes found in both CD4 and CD8 compartments made up a small share.

CDR1 is SGHVS and CDR2 is FNYEAQ in the germline V gene. The CDR3 is made up of 15 amino acids. The V end was cut by 5 bases, the J end by 2 bases, with 14 bases between. Synthesis of TCR cDNA relied on 5'RACE template switching, which attached a universal primer site and UMIs. TCRdb reanalysed the 5' RACE reads using MiXCR and keeps one entry per CDR3 protein. The table has about 74,000 distinct CDR3 sequences, around 6.9% seen once. This clonotype was recorded a few times. Its antigen is unknown. The material was CD8+ T cells sorted from PBMCs, obtained 5 days after the first yellow fever vaccination. The TCR originated in a man between 18 and 29 years old who received the YFV17D yellow fever vaccine. The V and J genes are TRBV7-6 and TRBJ2-3; no clear D gene. CDR3 bases: TGTGCCAGCAGCCTGGGCCACGGGTTCACAGATACGCAGTATTTT. Amino acids: CASSLGHGFTDTQYF.